This is a list of T cell receptor beta chains from one sample in a study of T-cell memory formation after mild COVID-19. TCRdb processed the 5' RACE reads anew with MiXCR; each CDR3 protein has one entry. This table has 110,000 to 150,000 distinct CDR3 sequences, less than 25% appearing once. Sequenced material: PBMCs or a T cell subset sorted from them (not recorded which). Receptors were obtained from an adult woman who had mild COVID-19 (a few samples of this study predate the infection). Cell type and time point are not known. Each CDR3 is given with its conserved first and last residue. A D gene is named only where the DNA matches it firmly. A row's size may be missing; if present it is once, few, many or a size class.

TRBJ2-7 TRBV24-1 . . TGTGCCACCAGTGACCGGCAGGAGCAGTACTTC CATSDRQEQYF
TRBJ2-1 TRBV9 . . TGTGCCAGCAGCGTAGGGAGTAGTGCACGGAATGAGCAGTTCTTC CASSVGSSARNEQFF
TRBJ2-3 TRBV20-1 few . TGCAGTGCCGTGGACATTGGCACAGATACGCAGTATTTT CSAVDIGTDTQYF
TRBJ1-2 TRBV28 . TRBD1 TGTGCCAGCAGTTTAGGGTCAGGGGGCGACGGCTACACCTTC CASSLGSGGDGYTF
TRBJ1-3 TRBV20-1 . . TGCAGTGCTGGCAAACAGGGACCGGGAAACACCATATATTTT CSAGKQGPGNTIYF
TRBJ1-1 TRBV19 . . TGTGCCAGTAGTGAACAGGTGAACACTGAAGCTTTCTTT CASSEQVNTEAFF
TRBJ1-4 TRBV25-1 . . TGTGCCAGCAGTGAGGGGGCCGGGGATGAAAAACTGTTTTTT CASSEGAGDEKLFF
TRBJ2-7 TRBV5-1 few . TGCGCCAGCAGCTTGAGGGGGGGTACCTACGAGCAGTACTTC CASSLRGGTYEQYF
TRBJ2-5 TRBV7-2 few . TGTGCCAGCAGCTTCGTTCCAGGACAAGAGACCCAGTACTTC CASSFVPGQETQYF
TRBJ2-1 TRBV2 few . TGTGCCAGCAGTGGGCCAGGGAACAATGAGCAGTTCTTC CASSGPGNNEQFF
TRBJ2-1 TRBV5-1 few TRBD2 TGCGCCAGCAGCTTTTACGGACTAGCGTCTAACAATGAGCAGTTCTTC CASSFYGLASNNEQFF
TRBJ1-1 TRBV5-4 . . TGTGCCAGCAGCTTGGAAGGGTTGGACACTGAAGCTTTCTTT CASSLEGLDTEAFF
TRBJ2-4 TRBV4-1 few . TGCGCCAGCAGCCCTCCCGGATTCAACATTCAGTACTTC CASSPPGFNIQYF
TRBJ2-7 TRBV6-5 few TRBD1 TGTGCCAGCAGTTACAGGGACAGGGGTTCAGAGCAGTACTTC CASSYRDRGSEQYF
TRBJ2-5 TRBV7-9 few . TGTGCCACCCGCGAAGCGGCCAGAGAGACCCAGTACTTC CATREAARETQYF
TRBJ1-1 TRBV7-3 . TRBD1 TGTGCCAGCAGCCCAGAGGACAGGGGGGCCACTGAAGCTTTCTTT CASSPEDRGATEAFF
TRBJ1-4 TRBV11-2 few . TGTGCCAGCGGGGGCTCTGGAGAAAAACTGTTTTTT CASGGSGEKLFF
TRBJ2-7 TRBV5-1 . TRBD1 TGCGCCAGCAGGTTCGGACAGGGAAAGACGGATGAGCAGTACTTC CASRFGQGKTDEQYF
TRBJ2-7 TRBV6-6 few TRBD1 TGTGCCAGCAGTTACCGGGACAGCTCCTACGAGCAGTACTTC CASSYRDSSYEQYF
TRBJ1-1 TRBV6-6 . TRBD1 TGTGCCAGCAGGTCAGGGGGTACTGAAGCTTTCTTT CASRSGGTEAFF